The 19 T cell receptor beta chains below come from one sample, sequenced in a study of T-cell memory formation after mild COVID-19 (dated by TCRdb to the early 2020s). The library was prepared using 5' RACE. Sequencer: Illumina NovaSeq 6000. The public reads were reanalyzed by TCRdb: fastp trimming at Q25, MiXCR alignment, in-frame beta chains only. Rows are unified per CDR3 protein, each entry keeping the most common DNA and genes. This sample comprises about 16,000 distinct CDR3 sequences, over 20% of them detected only once. In total, the top ten clones hold more than 55% of the sample. Sequencing input: PBMCs or a T cell subset sorted from them (not recorded which). These TCRs come from a man between 18 and 35 years old who had mild COVID-19 (a few samples of this study predate the infection). The sample titles of this study are shuffled in the database, so cell type and time point are left out; the donor was told from shared clones.

Written as DNA, the CDR3 is TGTGCCAGCAGCGGAGACAGGGGGACGAACACCGGGGAGCTGTTTTTT. Translated: CASSGDRGTNTGELFF. The V call is TRBV9, the J call TRBJ2-2; 9 bases line up with TRBD1. Trimming at V came to 3 bases and at J to 0 bases, leaving 3 bases not matched to a gene. There are 16 residues in the CDR3. The V gene's germline CDR1 is SGDLS and CDR2 YYNGEE.

This CDR3 is CASSKGHEQYF. The CDR3 DNA follows: TGTGCCAGCAGTAAAGGACATGAGCAGTACTTC. V is TRBV4-2 and J is TRBJ2-7, with D maybe TRBD1 (5 bases). V was pared by 6 bases and J by 7 bases, with 10 bases between. The V gene's germline CDR1 is LGHNA and CDR2 YNFKEQ. CDR3 length: 11 residues.

This clonotype was detected many times. The V call is TRBV7-9, the J call TRBJ1-5, with a weak D call TRBD1 (5 bases). This CDR3 has 15 residues. In germline, CDR1 is SEHNR, CDR2 FQNEAQ (reference sequence). V gave up 6 bases and J gave up 5 bases, with 17 bases separating them. This CDR3 reads CASRWSRVLYQPQHF. In DNA, the CDR3 is TGTGCCAGCAGGTGGTCCAGGGTGTTGTATCAGCCCCAGCATTTT.

This clonotype was seen repeatedly, ten times or more. This sequence joins TRBV5-1 and TRBJ2-2; D is perhaps TRBD2 (7 bases). The V end lost 2 bases, the J end lost 1 base, and 12 bases lay between the germline ends. This CDR3 is 16 amino acids long. Looked up from germline, CDR1 is SGHRS and CDR2 is YFSETQ. Here the CDR3 reads CASSLAGGLNTGELFF. CDR3 coding DNA: TGCGCCAGCAGCTTAGCCGGGGGGCTGAACACCGGGGAGCTGTTTTTT.

The chain employs TRBV5-4 and TRBJ1-6; 8 bases line up with TRBD1. CDR1 is SGHNT, CDR2 YYREEE, per germline (reference sequence). The CDR3 totals 14 residues. With 0 bases clipped from V and 10 bases from J, the junction kept 3 bases outside the gene matches. The CDR3 bases are TGTGCCAGCAGCTTGGACAGGGGGGGGTCACCCCTCCACTTT. Residues: CASSLDRGGSPLHF.

The V call is TRBV27, the J call TRBJ2-2, with D tentatively TRBD1 or TRBD2 (5 bases each). Germline V CDR1 and CDR2: MNHEY, SMNVEV (reference sequence). The germline V and J ends were trimmed by 3 bases and 6 bases, with 14 bases remaining between them. The CDR3 runs to 15 residues. CDR3 sequence (DNA): TGTGCCAGCAGTTTCACCCCTTGGGGACCCGGGGAGCTGTTTTTT. This gives the protein CASSFTPWGPGELFF.

This clonotype was seen many times. The chain combines TRBV7-9 with TRBJ1-1; TRBD1 agrees at 7 bases. Germline CDR1 reads SEHNR; CDR2 reads FQNEAQ (reference sequence). This CDR3 is built from 14 residues. V shed 5 bases and J 1 base; nucleotides not matched to a gene: 4. The CDR3 is CASSPRTGNTEAFF. The CDR3 DNA follows: TGTGCCAGCAGCCCCCGGACAGGGAACACTGAAGCTTTCTTT.

This chain links TRBV2 with TRBJ2-7, with TRBD1 as a possible D gene (5 bases). CDR1 is SNHLY, CDR2 FYNNEI, per germline. This CDR3 contains 13 residues. The V end was cut by 5 bases, the J end by 3 bases, with 11 bases between. In DNA, the CDR3 is TGTGCCAGCAGTCAGGGCAGAAGCTACGAGCAGTACTTC. Translation gives CASSQGRSYEQYF.

This clonotype was picked up many times. J is TRBJ1-3 and V is TRBV15; 7 bases line up with TRBD1. The CDR3 is made up of 16 amino acids. The V gene's germline CDR1 is LNHNV and CDR2 YYDKDF (reference sequence). J was trimmed by 6 bases and V by 0 bases; bases with no gene match: 8. CDR3 in DNA: TGTGCCACCAGCAGAGAGGGGCCAGGGGGAGAAAACACCATATATTTT. Translation gives CATSREGPGGENTIYF.

The gene calls are TRBV10-3 and TRBJ2-7; D is unclear. This CDR3 has 13 residues. CDR1 and CDR2 (germline): ENHRY, SYGVKD. Trimming took off 0 bases at V and 3 bases at J, with 6 bases between the two ends. CDR3 nucleotides: TGTGCCATCAGTGAGTCGAACAGCTACGAGCAGTACGTC. As protein: CAISESNSYEQYV.

This chain joins TRBV6-1 and TRBJ2-5; a weak D match, TRBD2 (7 bases). The CDR3 has 13 residues. V was shortened by 4 bases and J by 5 bases, with 11 bases between the two germline ends. Germline values: CDR1 MNHNS, CDR2 SASEGT. The CDR3 coding sequence is TGTGCCAGCAGTGCTAGGGGGGGGGAGACCCAGTACTTC. It yields the protein CASSARGGETQYF.

This clonotype has just a few counts. This rearrangement joins TRBV9 to TRBJ2-3; D gene ambiguous. This CDR3 is 12 amino acids long. Germline loops: CDR1 SGDLS, CDR2 YYNGEE. V lost 0 bases and J lost 12, with 11 bases in between. This chain's CDR3 is CASSVDSLSQYF. CDR3 bases: TGTGCCAGCAGCGTAGATTCTCTGTCCCAGTATTTT.

This chain links TRBV5-1 with TRBJ2-7; D is perhaps TRBD2 (7 bases). V was trimmed by 1 base and J by 4 bases, leaving 15 bases between them. Looked up from germline, CDR1 is SGHRS and CDR2 is YFSETQ. This CDR3 spans 15 amino acids. The CDR3 protein is CASSLWSGGRYEQYF. The DNA for the CDR3 is TGCGCCAGCAGCTTGTGGTCGGGGGGCCGGTACGAGCAGTACTTC.

In this sample, this clonotype is hyperexpanded. The J gene is TRBJ1-1, the V gene TRBV5-6; perhaps TRBD1 as D (5 bases). The CDR3 consists of 16 residues. Germline-derived CDR1 and CDR2 are SGHDT and YYEEEE. Trimming took 0 bases from V and 6 from J, leaving 18 bases between them. The CDR3, as DNA: TGTGCCAGCAGCTTGGAAGGGTACGGGACGCCGGCTGAAGCTTTCTTT. It is translated as CASSLEGYGTPAEAFF.

At least ten counts were recorded for this clonotype. The chain is built from TRBV18 and TRBJ1-1, with 7 bases matching TRBD1. V lost 5 bases, J lost 1 base, and 1 base stayed unmatched. Per the germline V gene, CDR1 is KGHSH and CDR2 is LQKENI. The CDR3 runs 13 residues. The CDR3 coding sequence is TGTGCCAGCTCAGGGACAGAGAACACTGAAGCTTTCTTT. Protein: CASSGTENTEAFF.

This clonotype was seen many times. This chain links TRBV18 with TRBJ2-5; TRBD1 agrees at 7 bases. From germline, CDR1 is KGHSH and CDR2 LQKENI. This CDR3 has 14 amino acids. V shed 3 bases and J 2 bases; nucleotides not matched to a gene: 3. The CDR3 here is CASSPPTGQETQYF. CDR3 in DNA: TGTGCCAGCTCACCCCCGACAGGGCAAGAGACCCAGTACTTC.

This chain connects TRBV5-1 to TRBJ2-5, with 8 bases that match TRBD2. V lost 5 bases and J lost 3; bases outside the gene matches: 18. The CDR3 is 18 residues long. Per the germline V gene, CDR1 is SGHRS and CDR2 is YFSETQ. The CDR3 nucleotides are TGCGCCAGCAGGGACCCGAGGGAGCGGGGGCCCCTGGAAGAGACCCAGTACTTC. Its translation: CASRDPRERGPLEETQYF.

The J gene is TRBJ2-1, the V gene TRBV3-1; D tentatively reads TRBD1 or TRBD2 (5 bases each). V was clipped by 2 bases and J by 10 bases, with 24 bases between them. The germline V gene encodes CDR1 LGHDT and CDR2 YNNKEL (reference sequence). The CDR3 totals 17 residues. This chain's CDR3 is CASSQINGTSRPKEQFF. Written as DNA, the CDR3 is TGTGCCAGCAGCCAAATCAACGGGACCTCCCGCCCCAAGGAGCAGTTCTTC.

This clonotype was seen repeatedly, ten times or more. This chain uses TRBV11-2 with TRBJ2-3, with a weak D call TRBD2 (6 bases). CDR3 length: 14 residues. In germline, CDR1 is SGHAT, CDR2 FQNNGV. The V and J ends lost 5 bases and 5 bases respectively, with 14 bases between them. Written as DNA, the CDR3 is TGTGCCAGCAGCCCCCTGCGGGGTGGAGATACGCAGTATTTT. It translates to CASSPLRGGDTQYF.